This T cell receptor (beta chain) was obtained from a study of cytomegalovirus exposure and HLA in healthy donors. The overall study: A subsequent analysis stated that the 120 validation repertoires were run on the same platform as the approximately 700 first-cohort repertoires.

On this clone: What it binds is unknown.

Study-wide results and caveats: According to a subsequent analysis, TCR clusters from the first cohort were inclined to appear together in the 110 or so validation repertoires. Per published reports, the classifier diagnosed cytomegalovirus status with high specificity and sensitivity.

Using immunoSEQ multiplex PCR, the repertoire was profiled, and TCRdb retains in-frame clones only, with some absent. The table records over 150,000 clones, approximately 86% of them present only once. The sample consisted of PBMCs. This receptor was obtained from a young man in good health and CMV-seropositive.

DNA of the CDR3: TGTGCCAGCAGTGACACAGGGACTGGAAACACCATATATTTT. Its translation is CASSDTGTGNTIYF. The chain recombines TRBV2 with TRBJ1-3; weak D call: TRBD1 (6 bases). The CDR3 has 14 amino acids. V dropped 3 bases and J dropped 2 bases, with 8 bases sitting between them. Germline CDR1 and CDR2: SNHLY and FYNNEI. Filled out from reference TRBV2 and TRBJ1-3, the complete variable domain reads EPEVTQTPSHQVTQMGQEVILRCVPISNHLYFYWYRQILGQKVEFLVSFYNNEISEKSEIFDDQFSVERPDGSNFTLKIRSTKLEDSAMYFCASSDTGTGNTIYFGEGSWLTVV.